Following are 27 T cell receptor beta chains from one sample sequenced in a study of cytomegalovirus exposure and HLA in healthy donors. The PCR employed 60 Vbeta primers together with 13 Jbeta primers. Data came from immunoSEQ multiplex PCR; TCRdb stores just in-frame clones and leaves some out. This sample's table has 45,000 to 60,000 clones. The sequenced material came from PBMCs. These receptors all come from a male donor in good health and CMV-seronegative.

The rearrangement uses TRBV5-1 and TRBJ2-6, with D unresolved. Trimming stripped 4 bases from V and 3 bases from J, with 20 bases between. The CDR3 covers 18 residues. The germline V gene encodes CDR1 SGHRS and CDR2 YFSETQ. The CDR3 sequence is CASSTQVSAAGGANVLTF. The CDR3 bases are TGCGCCAGCAGCACTCAGGTTTCGGCCGCTGGTGGGGCCAACGTCCTGACTTTC.

This chain joins TRBV19 and TRBJ2-3; TRBD2 might be the D (5 bases). The CDR3 runs 14 residues. The V gene's germline CDR1 is LNHDA and CDR2 SQIVND (reference sequence). The V end was cut by 5 bases, the J end by 6 bases, with 15 bases between. Here the CDR3 DNA reads TGTGCCAGTAGTCCTTCGGGAAGGCTGGATACGCAGTATTTT. Amino acids: CASSPSGRLDTQYF.

The J gene is TRBJ2-2, the V gene TRBV19, with D hard to call. Germline lookup yields CDR1 LNHDA and CDR2 SQIVND (reference sequence). There are 12 residues in the CDR3. The V gene lost 3 bases and the J gene lost 6 bases, with 5 bases spanning the gap. The CDR3 sequence: CASSMAAGELFF. CDR3 coding DNA: TGTGCCAGTAGTATGGCAGCCGGGGAGCTGTTTTTT.

The rearrangement links TRBV30 to TRBJ1-5; D gene uncertain. Germline lookup yields CDR1 GTSNPN and CDR2 SVGIG (reference sequence). Trimming took off 1 base at V and 4 bases at J, with 8 bases between the two ends. CDR3 length: 13 residues. The CDR3 protein is CAWSAGENQPQHF. The DNA for the CDR3 is TGTGCCTGGAGTGCCGGAGAGAATCAGCCCCAGCATTTT.

This sequence joins TRBV6-5 and TRBJ2-3; the match to TRBD2 covers 11 bases. V shed 7 bases and J 4 bases; nucleotides not matched to a gene: 7. The CDR3 totals 15 residues. Germline loops: CDR1 MNHEY, CDR2 SVGAGI. CDR3 in DNA: TGTGCCAGCACTCAGACTAGCGGGGCGTCAGATACGCAGTATTTT. Translated: CASTQTSGASDTQYF.

The chain couples TRBV7-2 to TRBJ1-2; tentative D call: TRBD1 (6 bases). Trimming shortened V by 1 base and J by 0 bases, and 9 bases separated the two germline ends. The CDR3 sequence is 15 residues long. Germline values: CDR1 SGHTA, CDR2 FQGNSA. DNA for the CDR3: TGTGCCAGCAGCTTAGTGCCAGGGGCTAACTATGGCTACACCTTC. Translated: CASSLVPGANYGYTF.

The chain uses TRBV5-1 and TRBJ1-2; no clear D gene. This CDR3 has 14 residues. In germline, CDR1 is SGHRS, CDR2 YFSETQ. Deletions cut 3 bases from V and 3 bases from J, with 12 bases between. CDR3 residues: CASSSWTGDYGYTF. Written as DNA, the CDR3 is TGCGCCAGCAGCTCTTGGACGGGAGACTATGGCTACACCTTC.

This chain joins TRBV7-3 and TRBJ2-5; 8 positions agree with TRBD2. J was trimmed by 2 bases and V by 1 base; bases with no gene match: 3. Germline V CDR1 and CDR2: SGHTA, FQGTGA. This CDR3 comprises 15 residues. The CDR3 DNA follows: TGTGCCAGCAGCTTAAGTGCTAGCGGGCAAGAGACCCAGTACTTC. It encodes CASSLSASGQETQYF.

CDR3 protein: CASSHRDTEAFF. The CDR3 coding sequence is TGTGCCAGCAGCCACAGGGACACTGAAGCTTTCTTT. The chain has TRBV6-6 and TRBJ1-1; tentatively, D is TRBD1 (6 bases). This CDR3 is built from 12 residues. The germline V gene has CDR1 MNHNY and CDR2 SVGAGI (reference sequence). V dropped 6 bases and J dropped 3 bases, with 8 bases sitting between them.

The rearrangement links TRBV19 to TRBJ1-5; D is perhaps TRBD1 (6 bases). The V gene's germline CDR1 is LNHDA and CDR2 SQIVND (reference sequence). V lost 10 bases and J lost 4, with 14 bases in between. This CDR3 region has 13 residues. The CDR3 sequence: CATSGTSNQPQHF. CDR3 DNA: TGTGCCACTTCTGGGACATCGAATCAGCCCCAGCATTTT.

The V call is TRBV2, the J call TRBJ1-1; D is perhaps TRBD1 (6 bases). V was cut by 5 bases and J by 1 base, with 14 bases left in between. The germline gives CDR1 SNHLY, CDR2 FYNNEI. The CDR3 is made up of 15 amino acids. The CDR3 reads CASSPLQGKNTEAFF. CDR3 DNA sequence: TGTGCCAGCAGTCCCTTACAGGGAAAGAACACTGAAGCTTTCTTT.

The chain uses TRBV30 and TRBJ2-1; 10 bases are a match to TRBD2. V shed 5 bases and J 5 bases; nucleotides not matched to a gene: 6. Looked up from germline, CDR1 is GTSNPN and CDR2 is SVGIG (reference sequence). There are 14 residues in the CDR3. The CDR3 sequence is CAWWSGGVNNEQFF. The CDR3 DNA sequence: TGTGCCTGGTGGAGCGGGGGGGTGAACAATGAGCAGTTCTTC. Looking up the rest from reference TRBV30 and TRBJ2-1 gives the full variable domain: SQTIHQWPATLVQPVGSPLSLECTVEGTSNPNLYWYRQAAGRGLQLLFYSVGIGQISSEVPQNLSASRPQDRQFILSSKKLLLSDSGFYLCAWWSGGVNNEQFFGPGTRLTVL.

The CDR3 here is CAWMERGRAYEQYF. The CDR3 bases are TGTGCCTGGATGGAGCGGGGGCGGGCCTACGAGCAGTACTTC. The chain uses TRBV30 and TRBJ2-7, with 8 nucleotides matching TRBD2. The CDR3 has 14 amino acids. J lost 2 bases, V lost 4 bases, and 7 bases had no gene match. CDR1 and CDR2 from the germline V gene are GTSNPN and SVGIG (reference sequence).

CDR3 sequence: CASSLGAGGLSNYGYTF. In DNA form, the CDR3 reads TGTGCCAGCAGCTTAGGTGCAGGGGGTCTTTCTAACTATGGCTACACCTTC. The chain couples TRBV7-9 to TRBJ1-2, with 7 bases identical to TRBD1. The V gene end was trimmed by 1 base and the J gene end by 0 bases; junction bases not matched to a gene: 8. The germline CDR1 and CDR2 sequences are SEHNR and FQNEAQ (reference sequence). CDR3 length: 17 amino acids.

The gene calls are TRBV30 and TRBJ2-5, with 10 bases that match TRBD1. In germline, CDR1 is GTSNPN, CDR2 SVGIG (reference sequence). The CDR3 totals 14 residues. The V and J ends lost 2 bases and 5 bases, in that order; junction bases with no gene match: 5. CDR3 DNA sequence: TGTGCCTGGAGTTCCGGACAGGGGGGGGAGACCCAGTACTTC. This translates into CAWSSGQGGETQYF.

This sequence joins TRBV6-5 and TRBJ1-1, with D unresolved. Looked up from germline, CDR1 is MNHEY and CDR2 is SVGAGI. The V end lost 2 bases, the J end lost 4 bases, and 11 bases lay between the germline ends. CDR3 length equals 14 residues. CDR3 residues: CASSYEDSGTEAFF. The CDR3, as DNA: TGTGCCAGCAGTTACGAGGACTCGGGCACTGAAGCTTTCTTT.

V usage is TRBV29-1 and J usage is TRBJ2-7, with TRBD2 as a possible D gene (5 bases). Trimming took off 3 bases at V and 7 bases at J, with 16 bases between the two ends. Germline loops: CDR1 SQVTM, CDR2 ANQGSEA. CDR3 size: 13 residues. The CDR3 here is CSVEFMAPGEQYF. In DNA form, the CDR3 reads TGCAGCGTTGAGTTCATGGCCCCGGGAGAGCAGTACTTC.

About this clone itself: This CDR3 is missing its conserved last phenylalanine or tryptophan, likely due to a read error. This chain connects TRBV6-5 to TRBJ1-1; D remains unclear. CDR1 MNHEY and CDR2 SVGAGI come from the germline V gene. Trimming left V 4 bases short and J 1 base short, with 7 bases between. This CDR3 is 13 amino acids long. Here the CDR3 DNA reads TGTGCCAGCAGTTTAGCGGAGAACACTGAAGCTTTCCTT. It yields the protein CASSLAENTEAFL.

The chain recombines TRBV2 with TRBJ1-2, with TRBD1 matching over 8 bases. The CDR3 consists of 15 residues. CDR1 and CDR2 (germline): SNHLY, FYNNEI. Trimming removed 4 bases from V and 8 bases from J; junction bases left unmatched: 12. Here the CDR3 DNA reads TGTGCCAGCAGTGCATCCAGGGGGCTAGGACCAGGCTACACCTTC. It codes for CASSASRGLGPGYTF.

The chain recombines TRBV7-2 with TRBJ2-5; 7 nucleotides line up with TRBD1. Trimming removed 5 bases from V and 5 bases from J; junction bases left unmatched: 8. CDR1 is SGHTA, CDR2 FQGNSA, per germline. CDR3 length: 14 amino acids. The CDR3 DNA follows: TGTGCCAGCAGCATCCAAGGGGGCCGGGAGACCCAGTACTTC. Translated, it gives CASSIQGGRETQYF.

This chain connects TRBV6-5 to TRBJ2-1, with D perhaps matching TRBD1 (6 bases). V was clipped by 10 bases and J by 8 bases, with 12 bases between them. Germline CDR1 and CDR2: MNHEY and SVGAGI. The CDR3 totals 11 residues. In nucleotides, the CDR3 is TGTGCCACCGGAAGGGGGTATGAGCAGTTCTTC. Protein sequence: CATGRGYEQFF.

The genes are TRBV5-6 and TRBJ2-7; 10 bases are shared with TRBD2. CDR1 is SGHDT and CDR2 is YYEEEE in the germline V gene. The junction had 3 bases not matched to a gene; V was cut back by 3 bases and J by 0 bases. The CDR3 is 15 residues long. The CDR3 DNA follows: TGTGCCAGCAGCTGGGGACTAGCGAGCTCCTACGAGCAGTACTTC. It is translated as CASSWGLASSYEQYF. The full variable domain, rest sourced from reference TRBV5-6 and TRBJ2-7, is DAGVTQSPTHLIKTRGQQVTLRCSPKSGHDTVSWYQQALGQGPQFIFQYYEEEERQRGNFPDRFSGHQFPNYSSELNVNALLLGDSALYLCASSWGLASSYEQYFGPGTRLTVT.

The chain recombines TRBV18 with TRBJ2-1; 8 nucleotides align to TRBD2. CDR3 length: 16 amino acids. Germline lookup yields CDR1 KGHSH and CDR2 LQKENI. V trimming: 2 bases; J trimming: 7 bases; junction bases outside the gene matches: 10. CDR3 in amino acids: CASSPGRGGRSNEQFF. In DNA, the CDR3 is TGTGCCAGCTCACCAGGGCGCGGGGGGCGGTCTAATGAGCAGTTCTTC.

This chain joins TRBV6-5 and TRBJ2-7, with TRBD1 matching over 9 bases. Trimming removed 6 bases from V and 3 bases from J; junction bases left unmatched: 3. Germline CDR1 reads MNHEY; CDR2 reads SVGAGI. The CDR3 runs 13 residues. CDR3 loop: CASSRTGVYEQYF. The CDR3 nucleotides are TGTGCCAGCAGCCGGACAGGGGTCTACGAGCAGTACTTC.

The J gene is TRBJ2-1, the V gene TRBV4-1; 8 bases fit TRBD1. Trimming at V came to 3 bases and at J to 10 bases, leaving 2 bases not matched to a gene. Germline values: CDR1 MGHRA, CDR2 YSYEKL. The CDR3 totals 12 residues. DNA of the CDR3: TGCGCCAGCAGCCAGACAGGGGACGAGCAGTTCTTC. It specifies CASSQTGDEQFF.

This CDR3 reads CASTHYYRATEAFF. As DNA, the CDR3 is TGTGCCAGCACGCATTATTACAGGGCCACTGAAGCTTTCTTT. The rearrangement links TRBV6-5 to TRBJ1-1; weak D call: TRBD1 (6 bases). Germline V gene sequence: CDR1 MNHEY, CDR2 SVGAGI. Deletions cut 7 bases from V and 4 bases from J, with 16 bases between. The CDR3 consists of 14 residues.

The chain has TRBV19 and TRBJ1-5; D may be TRBD1 (6 bases). This CDR3 region has 14 residues. V was trimmed by 5 bases and J by 7 bases, leaving 15 bases between them. Germline CDR1 LNHDA, CDR2 SQIVND (reference sequence). CDR3 DNA sequence: TGTGCCAGTAGTTCGTCAGGGGAAACCCAGCCCCAGCATTTT. Protein product: CASSSSGETQPQHF.